The rows below give T cell receptor beta chains drawn from one sample of a study of PD-1 blockade in classical Hodgkin lymphoma. Sequenced by immunoSEQ multiplex PCR; TCRdb stores in-frame clones only, minus some. This sample carries about 24,000 clones, approximately 77% of them seen once, and the ten largest clones take around a fifth. The input for sequencing was peripheral blood mononuclear cells (PBMCs), taken before the fourth cycle of nivolumab. The receptors derive from a human donor with classical Hodgkin lymphoma. The CDR3 runs from the conserved cysteine through the conserved F or W. A D gene is named only where the DNA matches it firmly. Only some rows state a clone size, as once, few, many or a class for expanded clones.

size: .; V: TRBV13; D: TRBD2; J: TRBJ2-7; DNA: TGTGCCAGCAGGCAAGCGGGAGGAAGGTACGAGCAGTACTTC; CDR3: CASRQAGGRYEQYF
size: .; V: TRBV28; D: .; J: TRBJ1-5; DNA: TGTGCCAGCAGTTTATTACAGGGCGGTGGCAATCAGCCCCAGCATTTT; CDR3: CASSLLQGGGNQPQHF
size: .; V: TRBV30; D: .; J: TRBJ2-5; DNA: TGTGCCTCTGCCGGGGGCCCAAAAGAGACCCAGTACTTC; CDR3: CASAGGPKETQYF
size: .; V: TRBV6-4; D: .; J: TRBJ2-2; DNA: TGTGCCAGCAGTGAGGCGAACACCGGGGAGCTGTTTTTT; CDR3: CASSEANTGELFF
size: .; V: TRBV2; D: .; J: TRBJ1-2; DNA: TGTGCCAGCGTGGCGAGGGGCTATGGCTACACCTTC; CDR3: CASVARGYGYTF
size: .; V: TRBV7-9; D: TRBD1; J: TRBJ2-1; DNA: TGTGCCAGCAGCTTAGTTGGGGGCTGGGGGACAGGGGACAATGAGCAGTTCTTC; CDR3: CASSLVGGWGTGDNEQFF
size: .; V: TRBV7-9; D: TRBD1; J: TRBJ2-4; DNA: TGTGCCAGCAGCTCGACAGGGGGGCTAGCCAAAAACATTCAGTACTTC; CDR3: CASSSTGGLAKNIQYF
size: .; V: TRBV6-1; D: TRBD1; J: TRBJ1-2; DNA: TGTGCCAGCAGCATACTGACTCGGGGACAGGGCCTCTACACCTTC; CDR3: CASSILTRGQGLYTF
size: medium-sized; V: TRBV28; D: .; J: TRBJ1-2; DNA: TGTGCCAGCAGTAGGGTGGCGCTTAACTATGGCTACACCTTC; CDR3: CASSRVALNYGYTF
size: .; V: TRBV6-4; D: TRBD2; J: TRBJ2-5; DNA: TGTGCCAGCAGTGACAGACTAGCGGGGGGTGATCTGGAGACCCAGTACTTC; CDR3: CASSDRLAGGDLETQYF
size: .; V: TRBV19; D: .; J: TRBJ2-7; DNA: TGTGCCAGTAGTATGGGTATTTTGGGGGTTGCAACCTACGAGCAGTACTTC; CDR3: CASSMGILGVATYEQYF
size: .; V: TRBV6-5; D: TRBD2; J: TRBJ2-3; DNA: TGTGCCAGCAGTAGACTAGCGGGGCGCACAGATACGCAGTATTTT; CDR3: CASSRLAGRTDTQYF
size: .; V: TRBV13; D: .; J: TRBJ2-5; DNA: TGTGCCAGCAGCCAACGGGACATCCAAGAGACCCAGTACTTC; CDR3: CASSQRDIQETQYF
size: few; V: TRBV7-3; D: .; J: TRBJ2-7; DNA: TGTGCCAGCAGCTTAACGTTAAGGGACGAGCAGTACTTC; CDR3: CASSLTLRDEQYF
size: .; V: TRBV2; D: TRBD2; J: TRBJ2-7; DNA: TGTGCCAGCATACCGACTAGCGGGGGGGCCAGTGAGTACTTC; CDR3: CASIPTSGGASEYF
size: few; V: TRBV9; D: .; J: TRBJ1-3; DNA: TGTGCCAGCAGCTTGAATTCGGTGAGCTCTGGAAACACCATATATTTT; CDR3: CASSLNSVSSGNTIYF
size: .; V: TRBV7-9; D: .; J: TRBJ2-1; DNA: TGTGCCAGCAGCTTATCCGGGGTAGACAATGAGCAGTTCTTC; CDR3: CASSLSGVDNEQFF
size: few; V: TRBV6-5; D: TRBD1; J: TRBJ2-7; DNA: TGTGCCAGCAGGAGGGACAGGACATACTACGAGCAGTACTTC; CDR3: CASRRDRTYYEQYF
size: .; V: TRBV4-1; D: TRBD2; J: TRBJ2-1; DNA: TGCGCCAGCAGCCCTCAAGCGGGAGGATACAATGAGCAGTTCTTC; CDR3: CASSPQAGGYNEQFF
size: .; V: TRBV2; D: .; J: TRBJ2-1; DNA: TGTGCCAGCAGTGATAGCCGGACCCGGTACAATGAGCAGTTCTTC; CDR3: CASSDSRTRYNEQFF
size: .; V: TRBV6-5; D: TRBD1; J: TRBJ1-2; DNA: TGTACCAGCAGGGAGATGGGACAGGGTGTCTATGGCTACACCTTC; CDR3: CTSREMGQGVYGYTF
size: .; V: TRBV30; D: .; J: TRBJ1-1; DNA: TGTGCCTGGAGTGTACAAAAGGTCGCGAACACTGAAGCTTTCTTT; CDR3: CAWSVQKVANTEAFF
size: .; V: TRBV21-1; D: .; J: TRBJ1-2; DNA: TGTGCCAGCAGCACAGGCAGATACTATGGCTACACCTTC; CDR3: CASSTGRYYGYTF
size: few; V: TRBV10-3; D: .; J: TRBJ1-1; DNA: TGTGCCATCAGTGACCTCGACGGACACTTGAACACTGAAGCTTTCTTT; CDR3: CAISDLDGHLNTEAFF
size: few; V: TRBV4-1; D: TRBD1; J: TRBJ2-2; DNA: TGCGCCAGCACCAAAGACAGGGCGGTAATCGGGGAGCTGTTTTTT; CDR3: CASTKDRAVIGELFF
size: .; V: TRBV19; D: .; J: TRBJ1-3; DNA: TGTGCCAGTAGTATAGCGGCCACTGGCGGAAACACCATATATTTT; CDR3: CASSIAATGGNTIYF
size: .; V: TRBV4-1; D: .; J: TRBJ2-3; DNA: TGCGCCAGCAGCCTGAGGGGGGGCGGCACAGATACGCAGTATTTT; CDR3: CASSLRGGGTDTQYF
size: once; V: TRBV30; D: TRBD1; J: TRBJ1-5; DNA: TGTGCCTGGAGTGGGGTCGACAGGGGGCCATGGAGCAATCAGCCCCAGCATTTT; CDR3: CAWSGVDRGPWSNQPQHF
size: .; V: TRBV11-3; D: TRBD2; J: TRBJ2-1; DNA: TGTGCCAGCAGCTTAGCAAGCGGGAGTGTCAATGAGCAGTTCTTC; CDR3: CASSLASGSVNEQFF
size: medium-sized; V: TRBV11-3; D: .; J: TRBJ2-7; DNA: TGTGCCAGCAGCCCAACGGTCTACGAGCAGTACTTC; CDR3: CASSPTVYEQYF
size: .; V: TRBV11-3; D: .; J: TRBJ2-6; DNA: TGTGCCAGCAGCTTAGGACGAAGCTCTGGGGCCAACGTCCTGACTTTC; CDR3: CASSLGRSSGANVLTF
size: .; V: TRBV11-3; D: TRBD1; J: TRBJ1-2; DNA: TGTGCCAGCAGCGTTCGACAGGGGTCTGCTAACTATGGCTACACCTTC; CDR3: CASSVRQGSANYGYTF
size: .; V: TRBV11-2; D: TRBD1; J: TRBJ2-7; DNA: TGTGCCAGCAGCTTCTTAACAGGGGGCAACTACGAGCAGTACTTC; CDR3: CASSFLTGGNYEQYF
size: .; V: TRBV6-5; D: .; J: TRBJ2-2; DNA: TGTGCCAGCAGTTACTCGAACGGGGAGCTGTTTTTT; CDR3: CASSYSNGELFF
size: .; V: TRBV11-2; D: TRBD2; J: TRBJ2-1; DNA: TGTGCCAGCAGCTTGGAGCGGGGCGCCTCCTACAATGAGCAGTTCTTC; CDR3: CASSLERGASYNEQFF
size: .; V: TRBV5-6; D: TRBD2; J: TRBJ2-3; DNA: TGTGCCAGCAGCTTTCAGAGCGGGGGTTTAGATACGCAGTATTTT; CDR3: CASSFQSGGLDTQYF
size: .; V: TRBV9; D: TRBD1; J: TRBJ2-2; DNA: TGTGCCAGCAGCGTAGAACAGGGGACCGGGGAGCTGTTTTTT; CDR3: CASSVEQGTGELFF
size: few; V: TRBV4-1; D: .; J: TRBJ2-1; DNA: TGCGCCAGCAGCCAAGTTTCGGGGGGCCACAATGAGCAGTTCTTC; CDR3: CASSQVSGGHNEQFF
size: .; V: TRBV6-5; D: .; J: TRBJ2-5; DNA: TGTGCCAGCACTAGGGCGGTGTCTGGGCTCGGGACCCAGTACTTC; CDR3: CASTRAVSGLGTQYF
size: .; V: TRBV5-1; D: .; J: TRBJ2-7; DNA: TGCGCCAGCAGCCGCCAGACCGGGGACTCCTACGAGCAGTACTTC; CDR3: CASSRQTGDSYEQYF
size: .; V: TRBV5-8; D: TRBD1; J: TRBJ2-2; DNA: TGTGCCAGCCTAGGGGACAGAAGAAACACCGGGGAGCTGTTTTTT; CDR3: CASLGDRRNTGELFF
size: .; V: TRBV7-2; D: TRBD1; J: TRBJ2-5; DNA: TGTGCCAGCAGCTTAGGACCTCCAGGGGGCACGGAGACCCAGTACTTC; CDR3: CASSLGPPGGTETQYF
size: once; V: TRBV10-3; D: TRBD2; J: TRBJ2-5; DNA: TGTGCCATCAGATTGGGGCTAGCGGGGGAAGAGACCCAGTACTTC; CDR3: CAIRLGLAGEETQYF
size: .; V: TRBV5-6; D: .; J: TRBJ2-6; DNA: TGTGCCAGTTCATCTGGGGCCAACGTCCTGACTTTC; CDR3: CASSSGANVLTF
size: .; V: TRBV7-9; D: .; J: TRBJ2-5; DNA: TGTGCCAGCAGCCAGGGGGGGGAAGAGACCCAGTACTTC; CDR3: CASSQGGEETQYF
size: .; V: TRBV7-2; D: .; J: TRBJ2-5; DNA: TGTGCCAGCAGCTCCCCCCAAGAGACCCAGTACTTC; CDR3: CASSSPQETQYF
size: once; V: TRBV13; D: .; J: TRBJ1-3; DNA: TGTGCCAGCAGCTTAGTAGGAAACACCATATATTTT; CDR3: CASSLVGNTIYF
size: .; V: TRBV2; D: .; J: TRBJ2-7; DNA: TGTGCCAGCAGACCACCCGCTACAGGGAAGCCCTACGAGCAGTACTTC; CDR3: CASRPPATGKPYEQYF
size: .; V: TRBV29-1; D: TRBD1; J: TRBJ2-5; DNA: TGCAGCGTTGATCGGTCAGGGGGCGCCGAGACCCAGTACTTC; CDR3: CSVDRSGGAETQYF
size: once; V: TRBV18; D: TRBD1; J: TRBJ1-1; DNA: TGTGCCAGCTCACGACAGGGCCGAAACACTGAAGCTTTCTTT; CDR3: CASSRQGRNTEAFF
size: few; V: TRBV19; D: TRBD1; J: TRBJ1-2; DNA: TGTGCCAGTAGTCTCACCCGGGGACAGGGCCTCTATGGCTACACCTTC; CDR3: CASSLTRGQGLYGYTF
size: .; V: TRBV7-9; D: .; J: TRBJ2-7; DNA: TGTGCCAGCAGCCCCGCCAGCCTTACCTCCTACGAGCAGTACTTC; CDR3: CASSPASLTSYEQYF
size: .; V: TRBV7-9; D: .; J: TRBJ1-1; DNA: TGTGCCAGCAGCTTAGGCGAGACTTTGGGCGCTTTCTTT; CDR3: CASSLGETLGAFF